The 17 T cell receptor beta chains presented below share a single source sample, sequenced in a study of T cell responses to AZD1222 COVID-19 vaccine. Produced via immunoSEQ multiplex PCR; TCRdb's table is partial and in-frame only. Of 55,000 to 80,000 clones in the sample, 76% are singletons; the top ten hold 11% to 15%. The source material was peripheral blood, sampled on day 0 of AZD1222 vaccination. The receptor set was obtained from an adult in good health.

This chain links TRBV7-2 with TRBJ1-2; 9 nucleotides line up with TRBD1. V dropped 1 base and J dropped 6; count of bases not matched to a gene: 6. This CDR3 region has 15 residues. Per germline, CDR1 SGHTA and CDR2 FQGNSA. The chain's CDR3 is CASSLGGDRVDGYTF. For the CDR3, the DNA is TGTGCCAGCAGCTTAGGTGGGGACAGGGTGGATGGCTACACCTTC.

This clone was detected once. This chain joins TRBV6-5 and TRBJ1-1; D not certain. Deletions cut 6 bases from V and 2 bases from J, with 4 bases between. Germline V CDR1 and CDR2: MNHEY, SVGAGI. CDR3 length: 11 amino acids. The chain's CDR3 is CASRFNTEAFF. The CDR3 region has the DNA TGTGCCAGCAGATTTAACACTGAAGCTTTCTTT.

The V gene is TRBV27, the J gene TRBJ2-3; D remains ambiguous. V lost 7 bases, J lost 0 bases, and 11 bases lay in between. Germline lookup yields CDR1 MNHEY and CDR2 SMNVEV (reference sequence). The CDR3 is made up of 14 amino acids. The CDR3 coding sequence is TGTGCCAGCACGGCCGGCCCCAGCACAGATACGCAGTATTTT. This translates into CASTAGPSTDTQYF.

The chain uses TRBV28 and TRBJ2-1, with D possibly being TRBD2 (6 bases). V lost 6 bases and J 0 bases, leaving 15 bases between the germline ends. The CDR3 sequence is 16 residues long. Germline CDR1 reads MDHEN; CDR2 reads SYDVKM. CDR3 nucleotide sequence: TGTGCCAGCAGGGGAGGACACCCGTTCTCCTACAATGAGCAGTTCTTC. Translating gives CASRGGHPFSYNEQFF.

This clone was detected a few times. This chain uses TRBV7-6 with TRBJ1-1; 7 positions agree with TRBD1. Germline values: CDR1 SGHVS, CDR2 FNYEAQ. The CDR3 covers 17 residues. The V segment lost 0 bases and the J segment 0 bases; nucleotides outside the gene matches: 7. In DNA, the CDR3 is TGTGCCAGCAGCTTAGCGTACAGGGGTGGGATGAACACTGAAGCTTTCTTT. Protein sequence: CASSLAYRGGMNTEAFF.

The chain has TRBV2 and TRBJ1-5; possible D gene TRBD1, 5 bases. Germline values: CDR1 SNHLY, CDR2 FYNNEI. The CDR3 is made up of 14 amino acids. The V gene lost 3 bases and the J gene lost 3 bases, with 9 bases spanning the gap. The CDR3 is CASSDRDPNQPQHF. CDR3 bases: TGTGCCAGCAGTGATAGGGACCCCAATCAGCCCCAGCATTTT.

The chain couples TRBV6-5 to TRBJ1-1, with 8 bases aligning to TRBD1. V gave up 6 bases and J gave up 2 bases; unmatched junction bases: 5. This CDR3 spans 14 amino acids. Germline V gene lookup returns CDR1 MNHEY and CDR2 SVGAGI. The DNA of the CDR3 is TGTGCCAGCAGCCACGGACAGGGCAACACTGAAGCTTTCTTT. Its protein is CASSHGQGNTEAFF.

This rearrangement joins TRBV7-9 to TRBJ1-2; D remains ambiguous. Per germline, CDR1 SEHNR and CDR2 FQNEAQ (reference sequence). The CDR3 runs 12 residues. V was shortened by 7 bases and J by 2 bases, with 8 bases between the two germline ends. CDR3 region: CASTQGNYGYTF. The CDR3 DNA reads TGTGCCAGCACCCAAGGAAACTATGGCTACACCTTC.

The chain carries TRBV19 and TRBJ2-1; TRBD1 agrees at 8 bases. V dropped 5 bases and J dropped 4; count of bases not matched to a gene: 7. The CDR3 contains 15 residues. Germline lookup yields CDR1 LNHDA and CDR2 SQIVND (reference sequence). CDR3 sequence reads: CASSPRTGIYNEQFF. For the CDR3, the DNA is TGTGCCAGTAGTCCTCGGACAGGGATTTACAATGAGCAGTTCTTC.

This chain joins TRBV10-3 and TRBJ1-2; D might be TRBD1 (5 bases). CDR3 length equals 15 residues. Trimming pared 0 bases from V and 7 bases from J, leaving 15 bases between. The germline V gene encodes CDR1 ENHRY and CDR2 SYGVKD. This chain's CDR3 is CAISESTRSGSGYTF. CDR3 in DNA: TGTGCCATCAGTGAGTCGACTCGTTCAGGGAGTGGCTACACCTTC.

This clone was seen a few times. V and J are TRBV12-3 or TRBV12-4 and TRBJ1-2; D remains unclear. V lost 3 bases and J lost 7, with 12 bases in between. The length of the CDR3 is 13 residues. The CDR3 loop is CASSFSDWSGYTF. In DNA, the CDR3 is TGTGCCAGCAGTTTCAGCGACTGGAGTGGCTACACCTTC.

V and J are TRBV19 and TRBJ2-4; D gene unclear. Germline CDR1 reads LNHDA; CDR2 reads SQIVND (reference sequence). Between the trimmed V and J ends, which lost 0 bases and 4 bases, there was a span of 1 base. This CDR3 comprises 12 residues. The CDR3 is CASSIEKNIQYF. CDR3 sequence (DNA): TGTGCCAGTAGTATAGAGAAAAACATTCAGTACTTC.

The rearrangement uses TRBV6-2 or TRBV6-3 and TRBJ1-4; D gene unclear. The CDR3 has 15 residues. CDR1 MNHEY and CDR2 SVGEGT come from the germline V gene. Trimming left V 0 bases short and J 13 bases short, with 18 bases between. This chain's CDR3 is CASSYSGGLRSGLFF. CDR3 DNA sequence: TGTGCCAGCAGTTACTCGGGAGGGCTTCGGAGCGGACTGTTTTTT.

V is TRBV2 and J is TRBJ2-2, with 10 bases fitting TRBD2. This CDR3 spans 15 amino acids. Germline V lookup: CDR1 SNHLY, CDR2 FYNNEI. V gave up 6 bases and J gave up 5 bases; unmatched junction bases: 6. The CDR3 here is CASSPLAGVTGELFF. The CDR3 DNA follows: TGTGCCAGCAGCCCCCTAGCGGGGGTGACCGGGGAGCTGTTTTTT.

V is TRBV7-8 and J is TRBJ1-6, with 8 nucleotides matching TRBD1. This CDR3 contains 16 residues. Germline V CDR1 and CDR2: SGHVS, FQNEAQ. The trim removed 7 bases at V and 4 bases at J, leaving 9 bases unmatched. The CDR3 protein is CASKRERDRYNSPLHF. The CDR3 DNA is TGTGCCAGCAAGAGAGAGAGGGACAGGTATAATTCACCCCTCCACTTT.

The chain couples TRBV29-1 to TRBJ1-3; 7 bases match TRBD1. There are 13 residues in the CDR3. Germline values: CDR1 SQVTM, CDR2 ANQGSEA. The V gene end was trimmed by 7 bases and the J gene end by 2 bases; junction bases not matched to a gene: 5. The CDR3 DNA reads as TGCAGCGCAATGACAGGGCCTGGAAACACCATATATTTT. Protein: CSAMTGPGNTIYF. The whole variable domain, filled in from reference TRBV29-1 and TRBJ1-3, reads SAVISQKPSRDICQRGTSLTIQCQVDSQVTMMFWYRQQPGQSLTLIATANQGSEATYESGFVIDKFPISRPNLTFSTLTVSNMSPEDSSIYLCSAMTGPGNTIYFGEGSWLTVV.

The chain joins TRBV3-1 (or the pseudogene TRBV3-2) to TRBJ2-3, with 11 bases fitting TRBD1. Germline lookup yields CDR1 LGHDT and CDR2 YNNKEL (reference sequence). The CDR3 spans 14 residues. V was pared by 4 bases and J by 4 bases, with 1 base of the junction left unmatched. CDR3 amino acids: CASSPGQGADTQYF. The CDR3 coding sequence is TGTGCCAGCAGCCCGGGACAGGGGGCAGATACGCAGTATTTT.